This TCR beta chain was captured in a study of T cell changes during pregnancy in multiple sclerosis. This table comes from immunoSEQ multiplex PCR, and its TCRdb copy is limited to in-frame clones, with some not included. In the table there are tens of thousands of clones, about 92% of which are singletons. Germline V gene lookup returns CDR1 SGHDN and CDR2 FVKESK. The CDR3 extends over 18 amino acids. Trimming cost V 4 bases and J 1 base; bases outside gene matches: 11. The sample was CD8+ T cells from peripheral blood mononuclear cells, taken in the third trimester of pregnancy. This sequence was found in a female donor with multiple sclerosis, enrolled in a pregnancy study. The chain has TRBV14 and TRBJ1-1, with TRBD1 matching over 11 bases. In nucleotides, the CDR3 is TGTGCCAGCAGCCTCATTAGGAGGGACAGGGGGGGGAACACTGAAGCTTTCTTT. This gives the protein CASSLIRRDRGGNTEAFF.